A single sample is the source of the 9 T cell receptor beta chains below, sequenced in a study of shared clonotypes between healthy human individuals. Measured with immunoSEQ multiplex PCR; TCRdb has only the in-frame clones, and not every one. The sample carries hundreds of thousands of clones, around 70% recorded once. The specimen was memory CD4+ T cells sorted from blood. Subset described: CD45RA-negative fraction. Receptors were obtained from a man aged 25-40 years in good health.

Turning to this clone: The junction and the germline gene differ at one end; a read error may be behind it. This chain links TRBV7-7 with TRBJ2-3, with D tentatively TRBD2 (6 bases). Germline V gene lookup returns CDR1 SSHAT and CDR2 FNYEAQ (reference sequence). There are 15 residues in the CDR3. CDR3 sequence (DNA): TGTGCTAGCAGCTTAGGGGATATCCGGGGGGATACGCAGTATTTT. Protein: CASSLGDIRGDTQYF. The full variable domain, with the rest looked up from reference TRBV7-7 and TRBJ2-3, is GAGVSQSPRYKVTKRGQDVTLRCDPISSHATLYWYQQALGQGPEFLTYFNYEAQPDKSGLPSDRFSAERPEGSISTLTIQRTEQRDSAMYRCASSLGDIRGDTQYFGPGTRLTVL.

This clone occurred once. The V gene is TRBV2, the J gene TRBJ2-1, with 14 bases that match TRBD2. Germline V gene data show CDR1 as SNHLY and CDR2 as FYNNEI. Trimming removed 9 bases from V and 4 bases from J; junction bases left unmatched: 11. This CDR3 comprises 17 residues. The CDR3 spells CASETTSGRARYNEQFF. CDR3 in DNA: TGTGCCAGTGAGACGACTAGCGGGAGGGCCAGATACAATGAGCAGTTCTTC.

Regarding this clone: Other DNA sequences of this sample code for an identical CDR3. J is TRBJ2-7 and V is TRBV5-1, with a possible D match to TRBD1 (6 bases). The V gene lost 3 bases and the J gene lost 5 bases, with 9 bases spanning the gap. The CDR3 is 12 amino acids. Germline V CDR1 and CDR2: SGHRS, YFSETQ. CDR3 residues: CASSSQGHEQYF. The CDR3 region has the DNA TGCGCCAGCAGCTCACAGGGCCACGAGCAGTACTTC.

This chain uses TRBV11-2 with TRBJ1-3; D uncertain. Trimming cost V 1 base and J 8 bases, with 9 bases left between them. Germline-derived CDR1 and CDR2 are SGHAT and FQNNGV. This CDR3 region has 13 residues. In DNA, the CDR3 is TGTGCCAGCAGCTTAGTGGCCGGCGACACCATATATTTT. Translation gives CASSLVAGDTIYF.

The rearrangement joins TRBV29-1 to TRBJ2-7; D is undetermined. The CDR3 consists of 11 residues. CDR1 and CDR2 from the germline V gene are SQVTM and ANQGSEA. V was shortened by 4 bases and J by 3 bases, with 7 bases between the two germline ends. CDR3 nucleotide sequence: TGCAGCGTTGGAAGTGGCTACGAGCAGTACTTC. Amino acids: CSVGSGYEQYF.

The chain uses TRBV7-3 and TRBJ2-3; no definite D call. The V and J ends lost 1 base and 4 bases respectively, with 6 bases between them. CDR1 is SGHTA, CDR2 FQGTGA, per germline. The CDR3 is 13 amino acids. The CDR3 region is CASSLSMADTQYF. In DNA form, the CDR3 reads TGTGCCAGCAGCTTAAGTATGGCAGATACGCAGTATTTT.

V gene TRBV29-1 combines with J gene TRBJ2-6; tentatively, D is TRBD1 or TRBD2 (5 bases each). Deletions cut 7 bases from V and 0 bases from J, with 10 bases between. The CDR3 has 14 amino acids. Germline assignment: CDR1 SQVTM and CDR2 ANQGSEA. The CDR3 coding sequence is TGCAGCGCTCTGGGGGACTCTGGGGCCAACGTCCTGACTTTC. It encodes CSALGDSGANVLTF.

V and J are TRBV7-6 and TRBJ2-2, with D uncertain. Trimming removed 1 base at V and 0 bases at J, with 9 bases between. The CDR3 contains 16 residues. Germline V gene sequence: CDR1 SGHVS, CDR2 FNYEAQ. CDR3: CASSLGSGTNTGELFF. CDR3 nucleotide sequence: TGTGCCAGCAGCTTAGGGAGTGGGACGAACACCGGGGAGCTGTTTTTT. The full variable domain, rest sourced from reference TRBV7-6 and TRBJ2-2, is GAGVSQSPRYKVTKRGQDVALRCDPISGHVSLYWYRQALGQGPEFLTYFNYEAQQDKSGLPNDRFSAERPEGSISTLTIQRTEQRDSAMYRCASSLGSGTNTGELFFGEGSRLTVL.

The V and J genes are TRBV29-1 and TRBJ2-5; D is unclear. This CDR3 spans 11 amino acids. The V end lost 3 bases, the J end lost 7 bases, and 9 bases lay between the germline ends. CDR1 is SQVTM and CDR2 is ANQGSEA in the germline V gene. CDR3 protein: CSVDTLGTQYF. CDR3 nucleotides: TGCAGCGTTGACACTTTGGGGACCCAGTACTTC.